The source of this TCR beta chain is a study of blood T cell repertoires in COVID-19. Study overall: T cells, B-cell-depleted T cells, or PBMCs supplied cDNA or gDNA.

Germline CDR1 reads SGHTA; CDR2 reads FQGNSA. The CDR3 is made up of 15 amino acids. Trimming cost V 6 bases and J 4 bases, with 16 bases left between them. Original processing methods: Reference gene primers were amplified, and this amplification served to estimate nucleated cell counts. The assay was immunoSEQ multiplex PCR, and TCRdb's table has in-frame clones only and misses some. V and J calls and clone size come straight from that table; D and trimming were deduced from the DNA. The sample carries approximately 170,000 clones, around 80% recorded once. The chain uses TRBV7-2 and TRBJ2-1; D possibly corresponds to TRBD1 (5 bases). The specimen was peripheral blood. The clonotype was recovered from a man in his sixties with active or convalescent COVID-19. CDR3 protein: CASRNPQVKYNEQFF. The CDR3 DNA is TGTGCCAGCAGGAACCCACAGGTGAAATACAATGAGCAGTTCTTC.